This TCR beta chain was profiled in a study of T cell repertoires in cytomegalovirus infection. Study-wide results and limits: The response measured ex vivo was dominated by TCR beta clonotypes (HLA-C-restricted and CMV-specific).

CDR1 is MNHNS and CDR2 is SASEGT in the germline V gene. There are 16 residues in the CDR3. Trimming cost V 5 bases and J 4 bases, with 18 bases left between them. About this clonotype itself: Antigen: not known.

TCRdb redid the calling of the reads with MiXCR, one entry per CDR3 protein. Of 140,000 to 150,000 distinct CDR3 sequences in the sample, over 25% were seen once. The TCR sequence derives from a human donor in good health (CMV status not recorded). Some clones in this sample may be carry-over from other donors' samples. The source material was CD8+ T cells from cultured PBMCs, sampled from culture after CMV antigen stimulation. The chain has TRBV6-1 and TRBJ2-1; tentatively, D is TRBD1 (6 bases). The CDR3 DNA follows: TGTGCCAGCAGTCTGTCTGGACAGACCTATTACAATGAGCAGTTCTTC. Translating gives CASSLSGQTYYNEQFF.